The 10 T cell receptor beta chains below were found in one sample sequenced in a study of graft-versus-host responses after intestinal transplantation. Antigens for these TCRs are unknown. TCRdb's copy holds only in-frame clones and misses some; the assay was immunoSEQ multiplex PCR. The repertoire holds tens of thousands of clones, with 83% as singletons. Sequencing used unstimulated CD8+ T cells sorted from spleen or lymph node cells, obtained before intestinal transplant. These receptor sequences come from a human donor who received an intestinal transplant.

The chain has TRBV5-4 and TRBJ2-7; D ambiguous. V was clipped by 0 bases and J by 1 base, with 5 bases between them. Germline lookup yields CDR1 SGHNT and CDR2 YYREEE (reference sequence). The CDR3 has 13 residues. As DNA, the CDR3 is TGTGCCAGCAGCTTGGGCAGTTCCTACGAGCAGTACTTC. This codes for CASSLGSSYEQYF.

V usage is TRBV28 and J usage is TRBJ2-7; TRBD2 aligns across 11 bases. The CDR3 length is 15 residues. The germline CDR1 and CDR2 sequences are MDHEN and SYDVKM. Trimming took 2 bases from V and 4 from J; bases not matched to a gene: 4. CDR3 nucleotide sequence: TGTGCCAGCAGTTTAACTAGCGGGAGCCAATACGAGCAGTACTTC. This sequence encodes CASSLTSGSQYEQYF.

Worth noting for this clone: An end of the junction does not agree with germline; a read error may underlie this. The chain is built from TRBV4-1 and TRBJ2-7, with 9 bases that match TRBD2. The CDR3 totals 12 residues. Germline CDR1 MGHRA, CDR2 YSYEKL. CDR3 protein: CASSQEGLAPNF. As DNA, the CDR3 is TGCGCCAGCAGCCAAGAAGGACTAGCGCCGAACTTC.

The chain is built from TRBV5-4 and TRBJ2-5; maybe TRBD1 (6 bases). The CDR3 totals 15 residues. From germline, CDR1 is SGHNT and CDR2 YYREEE (reference sequence). Deletions cut 3 bases from V and 5 bases from J, with 17 bases between. The CDR3 is CASSSMGTPLETQYF. CDR3 in DNA: TGTGCCAGCAGCTCTATGGGGACACCTCTGGAGACCCAGTACTTC.

This rearrangement joins TRBV7-3 to TRBJ2-3, with TRBD1 identical over 9 bases. The junction had 4 bases not matched to a gene; V was cut back by 2 bases and J by 4 bases. Germline CDR1 SGHTA, CDR2 FQGTGA. This CDR3 has 15 amino acids. This chain's CDR3 is CASSLGDRVADTQYF. The CDR3, as DNA: TGTGCCAGCAGCTTAGGGGACAGGGTGGCAGATACGCAGTATTTT.

The chain carries TRBV5-1 and TRBJ2-1, with TRBD2 identical over 8 bases. Trimming at V came to 1 base and at J to 1 base, leaving 1 base not matched to a gene. Germline V gives CDR1 SGHRS, CDR2 YFSETQ. The CDR3 is made up of 15 amino acids. The CDR3: CASSLLAGSYNEQFF. The CDR3 DNA is TGCGCCAGCAGCTTGTTAGCGGGGTCCTACAATGAGCAGTTCTTC.

The rearrangement joins TRBV5-1 to TRBJ1-4; no reliable D call. Trimming stripped 0 bases from V and 11 bases from J, with 2 bases between. The CDR3 extends over 10 amino acids. Germline V gene data show CDR1 as SGHRS and CDR2 as YFSETQ. For the CDR3, the DNA is TGCGCCAGCAGCTTGGACAAACTGTTTTTT. Its translation is CASSLDKLFF.

The chain couples TRBV4-1 to TRBJ2-7; D perhaps matches TRBD1 (6 bases). CDR3 length equals 14 residues. Germline CDR1 and CDR2: MGHRA and YSYEKL. The germline V and J ends were trimmed by 3 bases and 2 bases, with 11 bases remaining between them. The CDR3 here is CASSQNRVTYEQYF. The CDR3, as DNA: TGCGCCAGCAGCCAGAACAGGGTTACCTACGAGCAGTACTTC.

This clone has only one observation. The chain joins TRBV6-5 to TRBJ1-2; 9 bases are a match to TRBD1. After removal of 2 bases from V and 2 bases from J, the junction contained 6 bases not matched to a gene. In germline, CDR1 is MNHEY, CDR2 SVGAGI. This CDR3 spans 16 amino acids. The CDR3 DNA sequence: TGTGCCAGCAGTTACGTATCGGGACAGGGAAACTATGGCTACACCTTC. Its protein is CASSYVSGQGNYGYTF.

In its sample, this clone was seen a few times. The chain employs TRBV19 and TRBJ2-7; D could derive from TRBD1 or TRBD2 (5 bases each). Germline-derived CDR1 and CDR2 are LNHDA and SQIVND (reference sequence). Deletions cut 7 bases from V and 2 bases from J, with 18 bases between. The CDR3 length is 15 residues. CDR3: CASKVGAGSAYEQYF. The CDR3 DNA follows: TGTGCCAGTAAGGTTGGGGCAGGGAGTGCCTACGAGCAGTACTTC.